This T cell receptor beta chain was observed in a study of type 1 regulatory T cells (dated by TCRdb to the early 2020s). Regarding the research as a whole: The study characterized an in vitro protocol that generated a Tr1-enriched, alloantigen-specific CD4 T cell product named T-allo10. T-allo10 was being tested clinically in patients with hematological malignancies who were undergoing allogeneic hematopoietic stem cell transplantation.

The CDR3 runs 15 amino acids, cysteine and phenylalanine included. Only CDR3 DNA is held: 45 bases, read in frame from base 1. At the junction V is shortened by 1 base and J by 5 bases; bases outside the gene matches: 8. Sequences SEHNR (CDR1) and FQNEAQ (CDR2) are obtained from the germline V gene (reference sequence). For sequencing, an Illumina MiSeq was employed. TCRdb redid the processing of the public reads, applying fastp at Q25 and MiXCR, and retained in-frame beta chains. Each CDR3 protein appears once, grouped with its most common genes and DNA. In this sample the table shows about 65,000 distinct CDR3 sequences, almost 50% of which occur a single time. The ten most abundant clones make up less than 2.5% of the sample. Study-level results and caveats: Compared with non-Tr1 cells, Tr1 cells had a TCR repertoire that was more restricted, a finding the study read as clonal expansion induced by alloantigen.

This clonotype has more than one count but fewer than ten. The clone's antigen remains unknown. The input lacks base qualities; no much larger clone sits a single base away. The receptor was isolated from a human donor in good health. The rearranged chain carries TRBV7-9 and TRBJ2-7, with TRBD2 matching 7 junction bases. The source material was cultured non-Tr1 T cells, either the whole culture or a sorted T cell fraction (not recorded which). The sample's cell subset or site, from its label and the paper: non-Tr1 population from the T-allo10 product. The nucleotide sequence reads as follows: TGTGCCAGCAGCTTAGGGGACCGGGACTATGACGAGCAGTACTTC. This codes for CASSLGDRDYDEQYF.